This T cell receptor beta chain was sequenced for a study of T cells after yellow fever vaccination. This clonotype has at least ten counts. No antigen is known for it. Notes on the study in general: Only a small proportion of the clonotypes turned up in both the CD4 and the CD8 compartments, likely arising from convergent recombination. Post-booster samples contained most primary-vaccination clones (about 96% CD4, 70% to 90% CD8). Contamination of FACS-sorted repertoires by abundant clonotypes from the bulk population could occur.

The germline V and J ends were trimmed by 7 bases and 1 base, with 22 bases remaining between them. Germline V CDR1 and CDR2: MNHEY, SMNVEV (reference sequence). CDR3 length equals 17 residues. The TCR cDNA carried a universal primer site and UMIs from 5'RACE template switching. Via MiXCR, TCRdb re-called the 5' RACE reads, giving one row per CDR3 protein. The data hold fewer than 350,000 distinct CDR3 sequences, with around 4% observed a single time. The sample here was PBMCs, taken on the day of the yellow fever booster vaccination. The chain recombines TRBV27 with TRBJ1-1, with a weak D call TRBD1 (6 bases). This TCR was recovered from a young man who received the YFV17D yellow fever vaccine. As DNA, the CDR3 is TGTGCCAGCATTAAGGGGGTGTCCGGGGGTGGGAACACTGAAGCTTTCTTT. This gives the protein CASIKGVSGGGNTEAFF.